Below are 3 T cell receptor beta chains sequenced from a single sample in a study of cytomegalovirus exposure and HLA in healthy donors. Primers for the PCR totalled 60 Vbeta and 13 Jbeta. The assay was immunoSEQ multiplex PCR, and TCRdb's table has in-frame clones only and misses some. The sample lists around 110,000 clones, around 77% occurring once. The sequenced sample consisted of PBMCs. The source of these receptors is a male donor in good health and CMV-seronegative.

V is TRBV7-3 and J is TRBJ2-7; D may be TRBD1 (5 bases). Per the germline V gene, CDR1 is SGHTA and CDR2 is FQGTGA. The CDR3 runs 14 residues. V lost 2 bases and J 3 bases, leaving 11 bases between the germline ends. The CDR3 here is CASSLGSGRYEQYF. In DNA form, the CDR3 reads TGTGCCAGCAGCTTAGGTTCAGGGCGCTACGAGCAGTACTTC.

This clone was seen a single time. This chain connects TRBV11-2 to TRBJ1-1; 7 bases map to TRBD1. From germline, CDR1 is SGHAT and CDR2 FQNNGV. The CDR3 loop spans 14 amino acids. The V segment lost 5 bases and the J segment 8 bases; nucleotides outside the gene matches: 11. This CDR3 reads CASSPTTGFFEAFF. CDR3 bases: TGTGCCAGCAGCCCTACGACAGGGTTTTTCGAAGCTTTCTTT.

This sequence joins TRBV6-1 and TRBJ1-1; D possibly corresponds to TRBD1 (6 bases). CDR1 is MNHNS and CDR2 is SASEGT in the germline V gene. CDR3 length equals 13 residues. V dropped 4 bases and J dropped 1 base, with 7 bases sitting between them. CDR3 region: CASSATGNTEAFF. The CDR3 DNA reads as TGTGCCAGCAGTGCGACAGGGAACACTGAAGCTTTCTTT.